This T cell receptor (beta chain) was obtained from a study of blood T cell repertoires in COVID-19. The method was immunoSEQ multiplex PCR; TCRdb's version includes in-frame clones alone and lacks a portion of them. The sample records roughly 200,000 clones, roughly 85% being singletons. Germline CDR1 is LNHDA and CDR2 is SQIVND (reference sequence). The CDR3 spans 15 residues. With 5 bases clipped from V and 3 bases from J, the junction kept 4 bases outside the gene matches. The receptor comes from a woman aged 55-70 years with acute or convalescent COVID-19. V gene TRBV19 combines with J gene TRBJ2-2; TRBD1 agrees at 9 bases. Sequenced: peripheral blood. CDR3 nucleotides: TGTGCCAGTAGTGCCGGGACAGGGCACACCGGGGAGCTGTTTTTT. As protein: CASSAGTGHTGELFF. The whole variable domain, remainder taken from reference TRBV19 and TRBJ2-2, is DGGITQSPKYLFRKEGQNVTLSCEQNLNHDAMYWYRQDPGQGLRLIYYSQIVNDFQKGDIAEGYSVSREKKESFPLTVTSAQKNPTAFYLCASSAGTGHTGELFFGEGSRLTVL.